The 14 T cell receptor beta chains reported below all come from one sample, sequenced in a study of blood T cell repertoires in COVID-19. Profiling relied on immunoSEQ multiplex PCR, and the TCRdb table lists in-frame clones only, not all of them. The sample carries about 240,000 clones, 86% recorded once. The sample was PBMCs or T cells enriched from blood (not recorded which). These receptors originate from a woman in her thirties or forties with acute COVID-19.

The rearrangement uses TRBV19 and TRBJ1-4; D unclear. Trimming shortened V by 4 bases and J by 0 bases, and 3 bases separated the two germline ends. Germline V gives CDR1 LNHDA, CDR2 SQIVND (reference sequence). The CDR3 is 13 amino acids. The CDR3 coding sequence is TGTGCCAGTAGTACATCAACTAATGAAAAACTGTTTTTT. Translation: CASSTSTNEKLFF.

This chain connects TRBV13 to TRBJ2-7, with D tentatively TRBD2 (6 bases). The CDR3 totals 13 residues. Germline CDR1 PRHDT, CDR2 FYEKMQ (reference sequence). Trimming stripped 8 bases from V and 7 bases from J, with 18 bases between. Written as DNA, the CDR3 is TGTGCCAGCTCCCCGCGGGACGTCGGGGAGCAGTACTTC. Translated: CASSPRDVGEQYF.

CDR3 protein: CASSQGSSDQETQYF. DNA for the CDR3: TGCGCCAGCAGCCAAGGATCAAGCGATCAAGAGACCCAGTACTTC. The genes are TRBV4-1 and TRBJ2-5; D gene unclear. Germline CDR1 MGHRA, CDR2 YSYEKL. V lost 1 base to trimming and J lost 2 bases, with 11 bases between them. The CDR3 covers 15 residues.

The V and J genes are TRBV24-1 and TRBJ1-5, with TRBD1 identical over 7 bases. The CDR3 loop spans 13 amino acids. After removal of 6 bases from V and 4 bases from J, the junction contained 2 bases not matched to a gene. Germline V gene sequence: CDR1 KGHDR, CDR2 SFDVKD. The CDR3 DNA is TGTGCCACCAGTCGACAGGGAAATCAGCCCCAGCATTTT. The encoded protein is CATSRQGNQPQHF.

The chain is built from TRBV5-1 and TRBJ2-1; D is perhaps TRBD2 (5 bases). V dropped 0 bases and J dropped 5 bases, with 15 bases sitting between them. This CDR3 spans 16 amino acids. Per germline, CDR1 SGHRS and CDR2 YFSETQ. CDR3 sequence reads: CASSLGGLSNNNEQFF. The CDR3 DNA sequence: TGCGCCAGCAGCTTGGGTGGACTTAGCAATAACAATGAGCAGTTCTTC.

This sequence joins TRBV6-5 and TRBJ1-2, with D unclear. V lost 7 bases and J 4 bases, leaving 10 bases between the germline ends. Germline V gene data show CDR1 as MNHEY and CDR2 as SVGAGI. The CDR3 covers 12 residues. Here the CDR3 DNA reads TGTGCCAGCAAACGGGAATTCTATGGCTACACCTTC. This sequence encodes CASKREFYGYTF.

This chain connects TRBV5-1 to TRBJ2-7, with D unresolved. V lost 3 bases, J lost 3 bases, and 16 bases lay in between. The CDR3 runs 15 residues. CDR1 and CDR2 from the germline V gene are SGHRS and YFSETQ. As DNA, the CDR3 is TGCGCCAGCAGCTCCGGGTCCGTGATCCTCTACGAGCAGTACTTC. Its protein product is CASSSGSVILYEQYF.

This chain connects TRBV12-5 to TRBJ1-4; D is unclear. Per the germline V gene, CDR1 is LGHNT and CDR2 is FRNRAP. V lost 0 bases to trimming and J lost 7 bases, with 15 bases between them. This CDR3 region has 16 residues. CDR3 protein: CASGLVRDGEFEKLFF. The CDR3 DNA reads TGTGCTAGTGGTTTGGTACGAGACGGGGAATTTGAAAAACTGTTTTTT.

V gene TRBV9 combines with J gene TRBJ1-2; TRBD1 aligns across 8 bases. Germline V CDR1 and CDR2: SGDLS, YYNGEE. The CDR3 sequence is 19 residues long. Losses at the gene ends were 3 bases for V and 0 bases for J; bases not matched to a gene: 16. CDR3 region: CASSGTGSLRTSSNYGYTF. CDR3 DNA sequence: TGTGCCAGCAGCGGGACAGGGAGTCTTCGTACGAGTTCTAACTATGGCTACACCTTC.

The chain employs TRBV7-8 and TRBJ2-2, with 7 bases matching TRBD1. V shed 8 bases, J shed 4 bases, and the junction held 7 bases outside the gene matches. CDR1 SGHVS and CDR2 FQNEAQ come from the germline V gene. The CDR3 length is 14 residues. For the CDR3, the DNA is TGTGCCAGCGAAACAGGGGTTCGCACCGGGGAGCTGTTTTTT. It is translated as CASETGVRTGELFF. Complete variable domain (other parts from reference TRBV7-8 and TRBJ2-2): GAGVSQSPRYKVAKRGQDVALRCDPISGHVSLFWYQQALGQGPEFLTYFQNEAQLDKSGLPSDRFFAERPEGSVSTLKIQRTQQEDSAVYLCASETGVRTGELFFGEGSRLTVL.

This clone came up once. The rearrangement uses TRBV27 and TRBJ1-2; the D gene is possibly TRBD1 (6 bases). The CDR3 loop spans 13 amino acids. Looked up from germline, CDR1 is MNHEY and CDR2 is SMNVEV (reference sequence). V gave up 8 bases and J gave up 5 bases, with 15 bases separating them. CDR3 coding DNA: TGTGCCAGCGCAACAGGGAGAGGGTATGGCTACACCTTC. Amino acid sequence: CASATGRGYGYTF.

V gene TRBV6-4 combines with J gene TRBJ2-3; a weak D match, TRBD2 (6 bases). Germline values: CDR1 MRHNA, CDR2 SNTAGT. V was trimmed by 6 bases and J by 3 bases, leaving 7 bases between them. This CDR3 is built from 12 residues. As DNA, the CDR3 is TGTGCCAGCAGGGGGGGTACAGATACGCAGTATTTT. This encodes CASRGGTDTQYF.

This chain links TRBV9 with TRBJ2-5; D is perhaps TRBD2 (6 bases). V lost 0 bases, J lost 10 bases, and 19 bases lay in between. Germline V gene sequence: CDR1 SGDLS, CDR2 YYNGEE. The CDR3 has 15 residues. CDR3 bases: TGTGCCAGCAGCGTAGGGGCGCATTCCCAGGAGGGCCAGTACTTC. It encodes CASSVGAHSQEGQYF.

The rearrangement uses TRBV5-4 and TRBJ1-1, with D maybe TRBD1 (6 bases). The CDR3 is 15 residues long. The V end was cut by 3 bases, the J end by 1 base, with 13 bases between. CDR1 and CDR2 (germline): SGHNT, YYREEE (reference sequence). CDR3 protein: CASSWGGGRNTEAFF. The CDR3 nucleotides read TGTGCCAGCAGCTGGGGAGGGGGTAGGAACACTGAAGCTTTCTTT.